The next 9 T cell receptor beta chains were all read from a single sample in a study of blood T cells in healthy people across ages (dated by TCRdb to the mid-2010s). The library was built by means of 5' RACE. TCRdb shows the sequencer as Illumina HiSeq 2500. A second PCR of roughly 7 to 11 cycles was performed with a sample-barcoded 5' primer and a J-beta primer mix. TCRdb applied fastp at Q25 and MiXCR to the public reads, then kept only in-frame beta chains. Under each unique CDR3 protein, matching rows form one entry showing the most common genes and DNA. This sample gives 1.5 million to 2 million distinct CDR3 sequences in total; 30% to 40% of them show up just once. Roughly 10% of the sample belongs to the ten largest clones. Sequencing input: blood. These receptors were obtained from a woman aged 30 to 39 in good health.

The table lists this clonotype with a few counts. The rearrangement joins TRBV27 to TRBJ1-2; D may be TRBD1 (5 bases). Looked up from germline, CDR1 is MNHEY and CDR2 is SMNVEV (reference sequence). The CDR3 sequence is 14 residues long. V lost 2 bases and J lost 4, with 11 bases in between. As DNA, the CDR3 is TGTGCCAGCAGTTTAAGGGGACGGCTCTATGGCTACACCTTC. Translated, it gives CASSLRGRLYGYTF.

The V call is TRBV7-2, the J call TRBJ2-7, with a possible D match to TRBD2 (6 bases). The V gene lost 7 bases and the J gene lost 1 base, with 17 bases spanning the gap. Germline CDR1 SGHTA, CDR2 FQGNSA. The CDR3 is made up of 15 amino acids. The CDR3 protein is CASITQGGISYEQYF. CDR3 sequence (DNA): TGTGCCAGCATCACCCAAGGCGGGATTTCCTACGAGCAGTACTTC.

The sample holds many counts of this clonotype. V usage is TRBV4-1 and J usage is TRBJ2-7, with D perhaps assigned TRBD1 or TRBD2 (5 bases each). Trimming left V 4 bases short and J 0 bases short, with 16 bases between. Germline V gene sequence: CDR1 MGHRA, CDR2 YSYEKL. The CDR3 consists of 16 residues. The CDR3, as DNA: TGCGCCAGCAGCCCCATCCCTCCAGGGAGCTCCTACGAGCAGTACTTC. Translation: CASSPIPPGSSYEQYF.

This clonotype was detected a few times. This chain connects TRBV30 to TRBJ2-1; D is unclear. The CDR3 extends over 12 amino acids. Trimming took 1 base from V and 6 from J, leaving 7 bases between them. Germline CDR1 reads GTSNPN; CDR2 reads SVGIG (reference sequence). In nucleotides, the CDR3 is TGTGCCTGGAGTGCGAGTATCAATGAGCAGTTCTTC. Translating gives CAWSASINEQFF.

The chain joins TRBV15 to TRBJ2-7; a weak D match, TRBD1 (5 bases). CDR1 and CDR2 from the germline V gene are LNHNV and YYDKDF (reference sequence). The CDR3 consists of 14 residues. Deletions cut 5 bases from V and 5 bases from J, with 16 bases between. The CDR3 nucleotides read TGTGCCACCAGCGGAAAGACAGTTCCGAACGAGCAGTACTTC. This translates into CATSGKTVPNEQYF.

The rearrangement uses TRBV5-1 and TRBJ1-6; D is ambiguous. V was pared by 3 bases and J by 7 bases, with 11 bases between. CDR1 SGHRS and CDR2 YFSETQ come from the germline V gene. The CDR3 is 14 amino acids. The CDR3 sequence: CASSSAGLNSPLHF. DNA for the CDR3: TGCGCCAGCAGCTCTGCGGGGTTAAATTCACCCCTCCACTTT. Full variable domain (missing parts from reference TRBV5-1 and TRBJ1-6): KAGVTQTPRYLIKTRGQQVTLSCSPISGHRSVSWYQQTPGQGLQFLFEYFSETQRNKGNFPGRFSGRQFSNSRSEMNVSTLELGDSALYLCASSSAGLNSPLHFGNGTRLTVT.

In this sample, this clonotype turned up a few times. The V gene is TRBV6-1, the J gene TRBJ1-6, with D possibly being TRBD1 (6 bases). The germline V and J ends were trimmed by 6 bases and 7 bases, with 16 bases remaining between them. CDR3 size: 15 residues. Germline lookup yields CDR1 MNHNS and CDR2 SASEGT. The CDR3 here is CASSTGTSRNSPLHF. The CDR3 DNA sequence: TGTGCCAGCAGCACAGGGACTTCTAGGAATTCACCCCTCCACTTT.

This clonotype was picked up many times. This rearrangement joins TRBV7-6 to TRBJ2-1; D remains unclear. The CDR3 is 12 residues long. CDR1 is SGHVS and CDR2 is FNYEAQ in the germline V gene. V was trimmed by 1 base and J by 5 bases, leaving 3 bases between them. DNA of the CDR3: TGTGCCAGCAGCTTAGTAAACAATGAGCAGTTCTTC. Translation gives CASSLVNNEQFF.

This clonotype came up a few times. The CDR3 DNA sequence: TGTGCCAGCAGTAGTAACTTAGCGGGAGGGACTAGGGCCCAGTACTTC. This encodes CASSSNLAGGTRAQYF. The chain joins TRBV27 to TRBJ2-5, with 11 positions matching TRBD2. The germline gives CDR1 MNHEY, CDR2 SMNVEV (reference sequence). Trimming at V came to 5 bases and at J to 9 bases, leaving 14 bases not matched to a gene. CDR3 size: 16 residues.